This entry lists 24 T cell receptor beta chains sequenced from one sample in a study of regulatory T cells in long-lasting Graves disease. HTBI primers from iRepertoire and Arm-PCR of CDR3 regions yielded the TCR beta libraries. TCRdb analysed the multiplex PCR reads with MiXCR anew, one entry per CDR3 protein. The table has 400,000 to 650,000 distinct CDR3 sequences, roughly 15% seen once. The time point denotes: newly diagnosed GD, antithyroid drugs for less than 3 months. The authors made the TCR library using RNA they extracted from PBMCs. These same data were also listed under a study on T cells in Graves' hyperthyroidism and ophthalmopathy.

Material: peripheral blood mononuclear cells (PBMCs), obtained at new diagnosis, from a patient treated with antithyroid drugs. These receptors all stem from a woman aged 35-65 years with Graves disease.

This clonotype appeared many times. The chain's CDR3 is CASSQGTGTNGYTF. DNA of the CDR3: TGCGCCAGCAGCCAAGGGACAGGGACGAATGGCTACACCTTC. J is TRBJ1-2 and V is TRBV4-1, with 8 positions matching TRBD1. Germline-derived CDR1 and CDR2 are MGHRA and YSYEKL. CDR3 size: 14 residues. The J segment lost 6 bases and the V segment lost 1 base, leaving 4 bases of the junction unmatched.

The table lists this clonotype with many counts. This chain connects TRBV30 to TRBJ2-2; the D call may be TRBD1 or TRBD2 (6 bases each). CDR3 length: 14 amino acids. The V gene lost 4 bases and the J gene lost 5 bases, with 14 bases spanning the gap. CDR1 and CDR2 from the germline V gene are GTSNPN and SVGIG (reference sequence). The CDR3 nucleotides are TGTGCCTGGACGCGAGGGGGACTTACCGGGGAGCTGTTTTTT. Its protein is CAWTRGGLTGELFF.

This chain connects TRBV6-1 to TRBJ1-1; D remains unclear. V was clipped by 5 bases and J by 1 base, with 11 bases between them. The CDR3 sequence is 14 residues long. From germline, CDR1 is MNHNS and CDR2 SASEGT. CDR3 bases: TGTGCCAGCAGTCCCCCCTGGGGGAACACTGAAGCTTTCTTT. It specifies CASSPPWGNTEAFF.

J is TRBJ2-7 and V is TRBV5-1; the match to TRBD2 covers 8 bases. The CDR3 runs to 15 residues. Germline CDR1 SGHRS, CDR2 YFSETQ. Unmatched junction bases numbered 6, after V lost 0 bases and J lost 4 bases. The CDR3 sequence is CASSLEGSGGYEQYF. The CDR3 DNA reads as TGCGCCAGCAGCTTGGAGGGGTCGGGGGGGTACGAGCAGTACTTC.

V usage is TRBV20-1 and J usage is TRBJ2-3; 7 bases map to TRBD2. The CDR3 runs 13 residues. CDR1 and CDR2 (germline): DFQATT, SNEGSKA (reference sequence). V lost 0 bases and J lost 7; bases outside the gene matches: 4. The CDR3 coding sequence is TGCAGTGCTAGAGACCTAGCGGTATATACGCAGTATTTT. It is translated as CSARDLAVYTQYF.

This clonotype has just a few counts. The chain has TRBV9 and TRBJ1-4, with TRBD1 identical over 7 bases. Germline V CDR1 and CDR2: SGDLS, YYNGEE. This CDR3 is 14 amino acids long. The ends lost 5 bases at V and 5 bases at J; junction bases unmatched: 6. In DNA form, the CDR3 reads TGTGCCAGCAGTTGGGGGGACAGAAATGAAAAACTGTTTTTT. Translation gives CASSWGDRNEKLFF.

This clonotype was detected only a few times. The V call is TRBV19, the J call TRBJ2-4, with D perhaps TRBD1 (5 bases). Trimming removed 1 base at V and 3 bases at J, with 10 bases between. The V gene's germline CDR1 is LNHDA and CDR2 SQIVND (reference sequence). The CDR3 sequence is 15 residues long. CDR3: CASSIAGLDKNIQYF. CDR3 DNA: TGTGCCAGTAGTATAGCAGGGTTGGACAAAAACATTCAGTACTTC.

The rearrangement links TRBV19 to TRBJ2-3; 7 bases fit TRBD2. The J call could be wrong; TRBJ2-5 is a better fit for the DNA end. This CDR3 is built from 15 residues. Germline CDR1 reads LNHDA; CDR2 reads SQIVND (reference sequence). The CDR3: CASSVGGGGSETQYF. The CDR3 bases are TGTGCCAGTAGTGTTGGTGGGGGGGGTTCAGAGACCCAGTACTTC.

DNA of the CDR3: TGTGCCAGCAGTCCCCAGGTGGGAGTGGTTGAGACCCAGTTCTTC. This sequence encodes CASSPQVGVVETQFF. The chain is built from TRBV12-3 or TRBV12-4 and TRBJ2-5; D may be TRBD2 (5 bases). The end of the DNA fits TRBJ2-1 better, so the J call may be wrong. The CDR3 has 15 residues.

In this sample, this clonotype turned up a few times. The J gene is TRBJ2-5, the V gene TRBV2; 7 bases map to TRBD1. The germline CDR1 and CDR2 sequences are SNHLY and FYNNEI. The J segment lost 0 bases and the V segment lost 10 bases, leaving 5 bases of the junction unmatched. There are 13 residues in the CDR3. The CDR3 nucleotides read TGTGCCACCCAGGGACAGTACCAAGAGACCCAGTACTTC. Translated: CATQGQYQETQYF.

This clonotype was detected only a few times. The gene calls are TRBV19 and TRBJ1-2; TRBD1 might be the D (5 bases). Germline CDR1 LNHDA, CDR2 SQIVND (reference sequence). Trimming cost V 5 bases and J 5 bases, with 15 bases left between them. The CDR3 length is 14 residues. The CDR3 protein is CASSEGSVQYGYTF. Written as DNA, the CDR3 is TGTGCCAGTAGTGAGGGGTCCGTCCAATATGGCTACACCTTC.

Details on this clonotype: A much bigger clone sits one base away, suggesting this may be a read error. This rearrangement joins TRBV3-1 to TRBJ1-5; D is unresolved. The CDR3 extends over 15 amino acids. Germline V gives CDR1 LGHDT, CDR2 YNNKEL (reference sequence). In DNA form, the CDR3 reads TGTGCCAGCAGTCCTCACCAGATGGGCAATCAGCCCCAGCGTTTT. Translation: CASSPHQMGNQPQRF.

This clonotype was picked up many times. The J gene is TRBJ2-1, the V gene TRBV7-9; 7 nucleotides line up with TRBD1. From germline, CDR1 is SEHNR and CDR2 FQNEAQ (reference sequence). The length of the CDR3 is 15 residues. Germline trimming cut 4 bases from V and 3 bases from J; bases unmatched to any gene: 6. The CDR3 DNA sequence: TGTGCCAGCAGCTCTACAGGGGTCCACTACAATGAGCAGTTCTTC. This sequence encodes CASSSTGVHYNEQFF.

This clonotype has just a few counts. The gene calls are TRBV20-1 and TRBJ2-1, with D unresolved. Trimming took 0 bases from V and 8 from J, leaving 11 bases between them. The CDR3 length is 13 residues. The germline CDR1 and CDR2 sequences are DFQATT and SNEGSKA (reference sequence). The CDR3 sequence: CSARDSAADEQFF. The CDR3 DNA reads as TGCAGTGCTAGAGATTCCGCGGCAGATGAGCAGTTCTTC.

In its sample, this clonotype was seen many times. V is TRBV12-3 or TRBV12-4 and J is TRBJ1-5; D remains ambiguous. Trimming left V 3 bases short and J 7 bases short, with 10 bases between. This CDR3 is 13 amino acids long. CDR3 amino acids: CASSFEGKQPQHF. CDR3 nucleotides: TGTGCCAGCAGTTTTGAAGGGAAGCAGCCCCAGCATTTT.

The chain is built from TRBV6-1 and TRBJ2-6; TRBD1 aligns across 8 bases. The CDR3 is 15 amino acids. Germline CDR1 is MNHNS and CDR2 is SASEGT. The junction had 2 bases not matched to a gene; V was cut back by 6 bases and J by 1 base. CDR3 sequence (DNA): TGTGCCAGCAGACGACAGGGGTCTGGGGCCAACGTCCTGACTTTC. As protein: CASRRQGSGANVLTF.

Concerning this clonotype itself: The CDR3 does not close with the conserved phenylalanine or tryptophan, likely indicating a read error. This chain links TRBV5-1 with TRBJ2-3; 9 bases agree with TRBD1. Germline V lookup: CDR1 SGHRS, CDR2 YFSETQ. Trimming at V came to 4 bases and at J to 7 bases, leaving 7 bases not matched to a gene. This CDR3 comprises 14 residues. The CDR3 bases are TGCGCCAGCAGCCCTCGGACAGGGGAAAATACGCAGTATCTT. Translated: CASSPRTGENTQYL.

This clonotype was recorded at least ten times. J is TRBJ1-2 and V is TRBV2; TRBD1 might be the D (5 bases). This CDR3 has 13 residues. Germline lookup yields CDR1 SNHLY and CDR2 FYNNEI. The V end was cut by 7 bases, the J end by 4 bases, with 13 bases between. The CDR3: CASTTDWTYGYTF. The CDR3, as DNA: TGTGCCAGCACGACAGATTGGACCTATGGCTACACCTTC.

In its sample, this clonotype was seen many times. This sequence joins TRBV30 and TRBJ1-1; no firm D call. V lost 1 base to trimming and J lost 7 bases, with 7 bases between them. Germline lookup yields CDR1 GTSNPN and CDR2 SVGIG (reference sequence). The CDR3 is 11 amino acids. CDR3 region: CAWSGVGEAFF. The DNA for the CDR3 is TGTGCCTGGAGTGGGGTTGGTGAAGCTTTCTTT.

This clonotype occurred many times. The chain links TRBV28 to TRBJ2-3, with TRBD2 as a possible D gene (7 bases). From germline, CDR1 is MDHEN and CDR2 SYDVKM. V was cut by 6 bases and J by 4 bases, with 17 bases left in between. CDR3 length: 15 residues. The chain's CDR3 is CASRPRGGGADTQYF. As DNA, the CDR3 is TGTGCCAGCAGGCCAAGAGGGGGGGGGGCAGATACGCAGTATTTT.

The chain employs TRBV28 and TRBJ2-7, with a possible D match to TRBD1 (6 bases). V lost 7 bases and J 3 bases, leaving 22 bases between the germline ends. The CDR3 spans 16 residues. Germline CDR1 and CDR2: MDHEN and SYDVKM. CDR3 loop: CASNSPMTGGFYEQYF. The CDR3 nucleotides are TGTGCCAGCAATTCTCCCATGACAGGAGGTTTCTACGAGCAGTACTTC. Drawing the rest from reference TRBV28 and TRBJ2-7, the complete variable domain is DVKVTQSSRYLVKRTGEKVFLECVQDMDHENMFWYRQDPGLGLRLIYFSYDVKMKEKGDIPEGYSVSREKKERFSLILESASTNQTSMYLCASNSPMTGGFYEQYFGPGTRLTVT.

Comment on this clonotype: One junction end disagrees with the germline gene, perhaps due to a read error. CDR3 DNA: TGCGCCAGCAGCTCCGAGGGCCACAATGAGCAGCTCTTC. Amino acid sequence: CASSSEGHNEQLF. The genes are TRBV5-1 and TRBJ2-1; D is perhaps TRBD2 (5 bases). Germline V gene sequence: CDR1 SGHRS, CDR2 YFSETQ. This CDR3 contains 13 residues.

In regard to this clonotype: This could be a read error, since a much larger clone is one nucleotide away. As DNA, the CDR3 is TGCGGTGCGAGAGGGGGGGCGCGGAACACTGAAGCTTTCTTT. The encoded protein is CGARGGARNTEAFF. This chain connects TRBV20-1 to TRBJ1-1, with a possible D match to TRBD1 (6 bases). From germline, CDR1 is DFQATT and CDR2 SNEGSKA (reference sequence). This CDR3 has 14 residues.

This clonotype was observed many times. The CDR3 region is CASRKSSGNTIYF. In nucleotides, the CDR3 is TGTGCCAGCAGGAAAAGCTCTGGAAACACCATATATTTT. The rearrangement links TRBV12-3 or TRBV12-4 to TRBJ1-3; no reliable D call. The V end lost 6 bases, the J end lost 0 bases, and 6 bases lay between the germline ends. There are 13 residues in the CDR3.